A single sample gave rise to the 27 T cell receptor beta chains below, sequenced in a study of blood T cells in healthy people across ages. A second PCR of roughly 7 to 11 cycles used a sample-barcoded 5' primer and a J-beta primer mix. TCRdb redid the calling of the 5' RACE reads with MiXCR, one entry per CDR3 protein. The profile covers about 970,000 distinct CDR3 sequences, with about 53% appearing a single time and 20% to 25% taken by the ten largest. The sequencing input was blood. The receptors stem from a woman in her sixties in good health.

The gene calls are TRBV7-9 and TRBJ1-6, with 8 bases lining up with TRBD1. The CDR3 is 17 residues long. The ends lost 4 bases at V and 0 bases at J; junction bases unmatched: 5. Germline CDR1 and CDR2: SEHNR and FQNEAQ (reference sequence). CDR3 sequence reads: CASSSGDRSSYNSPLHF. The CDR3 nucleotides are TGTGCCAGCAGCTCCGGGGACAGGAGCTCCTATAATTCACCCCTCCACTTT.

The rearrangement links TRBV3-1 to TRBJ2-3; possible D gene TRBD2, 5 bases. Looked up from germline, CDR1 is LGHDT and CDR2 is YNNKEL (reference sequence). This CDR3 region has 12 residues. Trimming cost V 2 bases and J 7 bases, with 7 bases left between them. CDR3 in amino acids: CASSQRTYTQYF. CDR3 nucleotides: TGTGCCAGCAGCCAAAGGACTTATACGCAGTATTTT.

This clonotype was detected only once. The chain joins TRBV9 to TRBJ1-6, with D unresolved. Germline CDR1 reads SGDLS; CDR2 reads YYNGEE. V was cut by 0 bases and J by 10 bases, with 8 bases left in between. The CDR3 consists of 13 residues. The DNA of the CDR3 is TGTGCCAGCAGCGTAGCTGAGGCCTCACCCCTCCACTTT. It specifies CASSVAEASPLHF.

V is TRBV28 and J is TRBJ2-7; D is perhaps TRBD2 (6 bases). CDR3 length: 17 residues. The V and J ends lost 3 bases and 2 bases respectively, with 20 bases between them. Germline V lookup: CDR1 MDHEN, CDR2 SYDVKM. The CDR3 bases are TGTGCCAGCAGTTTGTTGGCTAGCGCGCTCAAAGCCTACGAGCAGTACTTC. As protein: CASSLLASALKAYEQYF.

There are a few counts of this clonotype. This chain links TRBV20-1 with TRBJ2-1; 10 bases match TRBD2. Germline-derived CDR1 and CDR2 are DFQATT and SNEGSKA (reference sequence). Germline trimming cut 3 bases from V and 4 bases from J; bases unmatched to any gene: 15. The CDR3 sequence is 18 residues long. The CDR3 region is CSARVLGGGTSVYNEQFF. CDR3 nucleotides: TGCAGTGCTAGGGTCCTCGGAGGAGGGACTAGCGTTTACAATGAGCAGTTCTTC.

The chain combines TRBV4-1 with TRBJ2-7; 8 bases map to TRBD2. Germline values: CDR1 MGHRA, CDR2 YSYEKL. The trim removed 1 base at V and 10 bases at J, leaving 18 bases unmatched. The CDR3 is made up of 17 amino acids. The CDR3 spells CASSQAGGATSYYAQYF. CDR3 coding DNA: TGCGCCAGCAGCCAAGCCGGGGGGGCGACATCTTACTATGCACAGTACTTC.

This chain links TRBV6-1 with TRBJ2-3; either TRBD1 or TRBD2 may supply D (6 bases each). Germline V CDR1 and CDR2: MNHNS, SASEGT. This CDR3 spans 18 amino acids. Deletions cut 6 bases from V and 0 bases from J, with 22 bases between. The CDR3 bases are TGTGCCAGCAGCCACGGGGGCCAAGCTGTGGCTAGCACAGATACGCAGTATTTT. Its protein product is CASSHGGQAVASTDTQYF.

This clonotype was counted between two and nine times. The chain links TRBV4-3 to TRBJ2-7; no reliable D call. The CDR3 spans 14 residues. Trimming cost V 3 bases and J 3 bases, with 12 bases left between them. Germline V gives CDR1 LGHNA, CDR2 YSLEER. The CDR3 region is CASSHLPHGYEQYF. CDR3 DNA sequence: TGCGCCAGCAGCCATTTACCACATGGCTACGAGCAGTACTTC.

The chain is built from TRBV7-2 and TRBJ2-1, with D tentatively TRBD1 or TRBD2 (5 bases each). This CDR3 is 17 amino acids long. The V end lost 1 base, the J end lost 3 bases, and 16 bases lay between the germline ends. CDR1 is SGHTA and CDR2 is FQGNSA in the germline V gene. CDR3 DNA: TGTGCCAGCAGCTTAGAGGGGTTGAGGGACGACTACAATGAGCAGTTCTTC. As protein: CASSLEGLRDDYNEQFF.

The chain joins TRBV11-2 to TRBJ2-1, with 7 bases fitting TRBD2. J lost 12 bases, V lost 0 bases, and 2 bases had no gene match. The CDR3 totals 12 residues. The germline gives CDR1 SGHAT, CDR2 FQNNGV. The CDR3 DNA is TGTGCCAGCAGCTTAGATGGACTAGGGCAGTTCTTC. The encoded protein is CASSLDGLGQFF.

The rearrangement links TRBV4-2 to TRBJ2-3, with TRBD2 matching over 8 bases. CDR3 length equals 15 residues. Looked up from germline, CDR1 is LGHNA and CDR2 is YNFKEQ. V was clipped by 6 bases and J by 2 bases; unmatched bases: 7. CDR3 protein: CASSHTSGYTDTQYF. CDR3 sequence (DNA): TGTGCCAGCAGTCATACTAGCGGATACACAGATACGCAGTATTTT.

This clonotype has more than one count but fewer than ten. V is TRBV18 and J is TRBJ2-7; D may be TRBD2 (6 bases). The CDR3 runs to 15 residues. Germline V lookup: CDR1 KGHSH, CDR2 LQKENI. V was pared by 0 bases and J by 2 bases, with 11 bases between. DNA for the CDR3: TGTGCCAGCTCACCACCTAGCGGACCCACCTACGAGCAGTACTTC. As protein: CASSPPSGPTYEQYF.

The chain links TRBV20-1 to TRBJ2-7; D gene unclear. V lost 6 bases, J lost 4 bases, and 16 bases lay in between. Germline V gene lookup returns CDR1 DFQATT and CDR2 SNEGSKA (reference sequence). The CDR3 runs to 13 residues. The CDR3 DNA follows: TGCAGTGCCTGGACCCGGGTACAGTACGAGCAGTACTTC. Translation gives CSAWTRVQYEQYF.

This clonotype has a count of ten or more. For the CDR3, the DNA is TGTGCCAGCACCGAAGGGGCAGCAAATACCTACGAGCAGTACTTC. The encoded protein is CASTEGAANTYEQYF. J is TRBJ2-7 and V is TRBV6-2 or TRBV6-3; the D gene is possibly TRBD1 (5 bases). CDR3 length: 15 amino acids. Trimming left V 7 bases short and J 2 bases short, with 18 bases between. In germline, CDR1 is MNHEY, CDR2 SVGEGT.

The sample holds a few counts of this clonotype. The chain joins TRBV5-5 to TRBJ1-5, with a tentative D call TRBD1 (5 bases). The germline V gene encodes CDR1 SGHKS and CDR2 YYEKEE (reference sequence). Trimming left V 4 bases short and J 2 bases short, with 16 bases between. CDR3 length: 16 amino acids. The CDR3 protein is CASSPDEGRGNQPQHF. The CDR3 nucleotides read TGTGCCAGCAGCCCCGACGAGGGGAGAGGCAATCAGCCCCAGCATTTT.

This clonotype was seen just once. CDR3 nucleotides: TGTGCCAGCAGTGGGACTAGCGGGAGGGCCGGAGATACGCAGTATTTT. Its translation is CASSGTSGRAGDTQYF. The chain combines TRBV12-3 or TRBV12-4 with TRBJ2-3, with 16 bases lining up with TRBD2. The CDR3 length is 16 residues. V shed 5 bases, J shed 5 bases, and the junction held 4 bases outside the gene matches.

The chain is built from TRBV3-1 and TRBJ1-4; D is unclear. This CDR3 contains 12 residues. CDR1 and CDR2 from the germline V gene are LGHDT and YNNKEL (reference sequence). V was cut by 1 base and J by 7 bases, with 4 bases left in between. The DNA of the CDR3 is TGTGCCAGCAGCCAAGTCAGTGAAAAACTGTTTTTT. This translates into CASSQVSEKLFF.

This chain links TRBV7-9 with TRBJ2-5, with TRBD2 matching over 7 bases. The CDR3 contains 14 residues. Germline values: CDR1 SEHNR, CDR2 FQNEAQ (reference sequence). J was trimmed by 2 bases and V by 6 bases; bases with no gene match: 6. For the CDR3, the DNA is TGTGCCAGCAGTTTCCGGGAGGAACAAGAGACCCAGTACTTC. Its translation: CASSFREEQETQYF. The whole variable domain, filled in from reference TRBV7-9 and TRBJ2-5, reads DTGVSQNPRHKITKRGQNVTFRCDPISEHNRLYWYRQTLGQGPEFLTYFQNEAQLEKSRLLSDRFSAERPKGSFSTLEIQRTEQGDSAMYLCASSFREEQETQYFGPGTRLLVL.

J is TRBJ1-1 and V is TRBV12-3 or TRBV12-4; 9 bases match TRBD1. This CDR3 has 15 residues. J gave up 6 bases and V 7 bases, and 12 bases lay outside the gene matches. CDR3 DNA: TGTGCCAGCACTAAGGGGGGACAGGGAGTTTCTGAAGCTTTCTTT. Translation: CASTKGGQGVSEAFF.

This clonotype has more than one count but fewer than ten. This chain links TRBV29-1 with TRBJ2-3; D perhaps matches TRBD2 (5 bases). V lost 5 bases and J lost 4, with 16 bases in between. The CDR3 extends over 14 amino acids. Per germline, CDR1 SQVTM and CDR2 ANQGSEA. CDR3 nucleotide sequence: TGCAGCGTTCGAGACGGGATAGTGGCAGATACGCAGTATTTT. The encoded protein is CSVRDGIVADTQYF.

This chain connects TRBV10-3 to TRBJ2-5, with TRBD2 identical over 14 bases. The V segment lost 6 bases and the J segment 11 bases; nucleotides outside the gene matches: 8. CDR3 length: 14 residues. Germline V gene data show CDR1 as ENHRY and CDR2 as SYGVKD. The CDR3 sequence: CAIRGTSGSYEQYF. The DNA for the CDR3 is TGTGCCATCAGGGGGACTAGCGGGAGCTATGAGCAGTACTTC.

The rearrangement links TRBV18 to TRBJ2-3, with 13 bases aligning to TRBD2. This CDR3 has 17 residues. Looked up from germline, CDR1 is KGHSH and CDR2 is LQKENI. The V and J ends lost 0 bases and 9 bases, in that order; junction bases with no gene match: 9. CDR3 loop: CASSPPGTSGGGETQYF. CDR3 coding DNA: TGTGCCAGCTCACCACCTGGAACTAGCGGGGGGGGAGAGACGCAGTATTTT.

The gene calls are TRBV4-2 and TRBJ2-3, with 10 nucleotides matching TRBD2. Trimming removed 3 bases from V and 2 bases from J; junction bases left unmatched: 8. The CDR3 is 17 residues long. CDR1 LGHNA and CDR2 YNFKEQ come from the germline V gene. CDR3 amino acids: CASSHPAGGPNTDTQYF. As DNA, the CDR3 is TGTGCCAGCAGCCATCCAGCGGGAGGGCCTAACACAGATACGCAGTATTTT.

Regarding this clonotype: Germline and junction disagree at one end, which may indicate a read error. The V gene is TRBV7-9, the J gene TRBJ2-1, with TRBD2 matching over 11 bases. Germline lookup yields CDR1 SEHNR and CDR2 FQNEAQ (reference sequence). The CDR3 runs 17 residues. The CDR3 is CAGSLVAGGIGDNEQFF. In DNA, the CDR3 is TGTGCCGGCAGCTTAGTAGCGGGAGGGATAGGAGACAATGAGCAGTTCTTC.

The J gene is TRBJ2-1, the V gene TRBV20-1; 9 bases line up with TRBD2. The CDR3 has 14 residues. The V segment lost 4 bases and the J segment 7 bases; nucleotides outside the gene matches: 8. The germline gives CDR1 DFQATT, CDR2 SNEGSKA (reference sequence). The CDR3 DNA reads as TGCAGTGCTAACGAGCGGGAGGCCTGGAATGAGCAGTTCTTC. It specifies CSANEREAWNEQFF.

This clonotype has at least ten counts. The V call is TRBV29-1, the J call TRBJ2-7; D assignment may be TRBD1 or TRBD2 (6 bases each). The CDR3 is 13 residues long. Looked up from germline, CDR1 is SQVTM and CDR2 is ANQGSEA. Trimming stripped 6 bases from V and 0 bases from J, with 12 bases between. Written as DNA, the CDR3 is TGCAGCGTCCAGGGGAGGAGCTCCTACGAGCAGTACTTC. As protein: CSVQGRSSYEQYF.

This sequence joins TRBV3-1 and TRBJ2-7, with 8 bases that match TRBD2. The germline CDR1 and CDR2 sequences are LGHDT and YNNKEL (reference sequence). Losses at the gene ends were 4 bases for V and 7 bases for J; bases not matched to a gene: 15. CDR3 size: 16 residues. For the CDR3, the DNA is TGTGCCAGCAGCCCCCCAACCGGACTAGCTGTCTATGAGCAGTACTTC. It codes for CASSPPTGLAVYEQYF.